This T cell receptor beta chain was captured by sequencing in a study of control samples from healthy donors and cancer patients. This table comes from immunoSEQ multiplex PCR, and its TCRdb copy is limited to in-frame clones, with some not included. The data show under 65,000 clones, roughly 86% seen once. Only one count was recorded for this clone. The sample consisted of PBMCs. This sequence originates from a woman aged 60-75 years with lung cancer.

The CDR3 DNA sequence: TGTGCCAGCAGCTGGGGCGGATACAATGAGCAGTTCTTC. It is translated as CASSWGGYNEQFF. This chain joins TRBV11-3 and TRBJ2-1; perhaps TRBD1 as D (5 bases). Looked up from germline, CDR1 is SGHNT and CDR2 is YENEEA. This CDR3 has 13 residues. Trimming removed 4 bases from V and 4 bases from J, with 8 bases in between.